Here is one T cell receptor (beta chain) with its context. Authors' methods: Reference gene primer amplification gave nucleated cell count estimates. Libraries were prepared by immunoSEQ multiplex PCR; TCRdb keeps only in-frame clonotypes and omits some of them. That table supplies the V and J calls and clone size; D and trimming were determined from the DNA. The data hold some 220,000 clones, with 65% to 90% observed a single time. The sample originates from a study of blood T cell repertoires in COVID-19. The sequence was obtained from a man in his fifties with COVID-19, enrolled during active disease. The sequencing input was peripheral blood.

The CDR3 spells CASSPGGGRETQYF. The DNA of the CDR3 is TGCGCCAGCAGCCCCGGTGGAGGGCGGGAGACCCAGTACTTC. J is TRBJ2-5 and V is TRBV5-1; D is perhaps TRBD2 (6 bases). Trimming removed 4 bases at V and 5 bases at J, with 15 bases between. Germline V gene data show CDR1 as SGHRS and CDR2 as YFSETQ. This CDR3 has 14 amino acids. The full variable domain, with the rest looked up from reference TRBV5-1 and TRBJ2-5, is KAGVTQTPRYLIKTRGQQVTLSCSPISGHRSVSWYQQTPGQGLQFLFEYFSETQRNKGNFPGRFSGRQFSNSRSEMNVSTLELGDSALYLCASSPGGGRETQYFGPGTRLLVL.